The 3 T cell receptor beta chains presented below share a single source sample, sequenced in a study of T cells in Graves' hyperthyroidism and ophthalmopathy. It was RNA transcripts that yielded the amplified TCR beta CDR3 regions. In the first-round RT-PCR of the TCR CDR3, the HTBI primer set was used. Each CDR3 protein gets one entry after TCRdb re-called the multiplex PCR reads with MiXCR. The sample consists of about 700,000 distinct CDR3 sequences, about 15% of them appearing once. Sequenced: blood. The origin of the receptors is a woman under 30 with Graves' hyperthyroidism.

This clonotype was seen many times. The chain combines TRBV28 with TRBJ1-1, with 9 bases identical to TRBD1. Germline-derived CDR1 and CDR2 are MDHEN and SYDVKM. Unmatched junction bases numbered 5, after V lost 2 bases and J lost 1 base. The CDR3 has 16 amino acids. The CDR3 spells CASSLRKTGGNTEAFF. In nucleotides, the CDR3 is TGTGCCAGCAGTTTACGGAAGACAGGGGGGAACACTGAAGCTTTCTTT. Full variable domain (outside the CDR3, taken from reference TRBV28 and TRBJ1-1): DVKVTQSSRYLVKRTGEKVFLECVQDMDHENMFWYRQDPGLGLRLIYFSYDVKMKEKGDIPEGYSVSREKKERFSLILESASTNQTSMYLCASSLRKTGGNTEAFFGQGTRLTVV.

This clonotype has a count of ten or more. The rearrangement links TRBV11-2 to TRBJ2-7, with D tentatively TRBD1 (6 bases). The CDR3 length is 15 residues. Per the germline V gene, CDR1 is SGHAT and CDR2 is FQNNGV. V gave up 7 bases and J gave up 2 bases, with 18 bases separating them. The DNA of the CDR3 is TGTGCCAGCACGACATCGCAGGGGACCACCTACGAGCAGTACTTC. The encoded protein is CASTTSQGTTYEQYF.

In its sample, this clonotype was seen a few times. The genes are TRBV12-3 or TRBV12-4 and TRBJ2-6, with 7 positions matching TRBD1. The trim removed 8 bases at V and 3 bases at J, leaving 10 bases unmatched. The CDR3 has 16 residues. The CDR3, as DNA: TGTGCCAGCGCCCCAGAGGGGGCCAATGGGGCCAACGTCCTGACTTTC. Protein: CASAPEGANGANVLTF.